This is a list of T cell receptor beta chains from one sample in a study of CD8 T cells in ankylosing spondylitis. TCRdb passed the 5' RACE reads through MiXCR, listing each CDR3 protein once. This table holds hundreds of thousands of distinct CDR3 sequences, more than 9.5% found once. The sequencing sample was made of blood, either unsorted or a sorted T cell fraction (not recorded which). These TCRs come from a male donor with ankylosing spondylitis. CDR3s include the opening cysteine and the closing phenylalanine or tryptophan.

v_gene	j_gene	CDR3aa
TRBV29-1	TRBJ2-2	CSAVGGELFF
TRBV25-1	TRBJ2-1	CASSVLPGLYNEQFF
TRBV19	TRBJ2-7	CASTTPGKAIEQYF
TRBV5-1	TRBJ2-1	CASRVLAGGHEQFF
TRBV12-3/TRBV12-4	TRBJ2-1	CASSLSGVLYNEQFF
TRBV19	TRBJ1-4	CATLGATNEKLFF
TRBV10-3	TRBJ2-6	CATGRDNSGANVLTF
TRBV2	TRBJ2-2	CASSGSDGSGELFF
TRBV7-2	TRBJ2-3	CASSFRTGSGLTDTQYF
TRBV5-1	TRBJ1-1	CASSLQESGRSTEAFF
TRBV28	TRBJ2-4	CASSPIGVVAKNIQYF
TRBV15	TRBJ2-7	CATSRDGTGRYEQYF
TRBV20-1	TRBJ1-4	CSASVTGNEKLFF
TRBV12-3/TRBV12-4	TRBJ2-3	CASRARGGSTDTQYF
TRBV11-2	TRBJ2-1	CASSKGGTPYNEQFF
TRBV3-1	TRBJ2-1	CASSPLGARVSGEQFF
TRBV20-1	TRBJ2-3	CSARRDGDTDTQYF
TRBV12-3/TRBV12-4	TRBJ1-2	CASSQHGGGDNGYTF
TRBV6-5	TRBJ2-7	CASSYSRQGAINEQYF
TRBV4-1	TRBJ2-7	CASSQAGAISYEQYF
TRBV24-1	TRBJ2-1	CATSELGVNSEQFF
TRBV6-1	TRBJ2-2	CASSEDHGELFF
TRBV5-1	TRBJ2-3	CASSLQGTRATDTQYF
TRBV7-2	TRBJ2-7	CASSRSVDYEQYF
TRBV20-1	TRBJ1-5	CSAGGGGEPQHF
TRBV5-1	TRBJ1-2	CASSLGTGKNGYTF
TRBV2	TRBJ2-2	CASRMGGGTGELFF
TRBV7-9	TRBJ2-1	CASSVRQGKNNEQFF
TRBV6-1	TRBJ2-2	CASSTGTGLATGELFF
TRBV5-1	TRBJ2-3	CASSSTGAGGTNTQYF
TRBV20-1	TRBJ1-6	CSVRDGLLNSPLHF
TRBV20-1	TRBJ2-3	CSARGTLLTDTQYF